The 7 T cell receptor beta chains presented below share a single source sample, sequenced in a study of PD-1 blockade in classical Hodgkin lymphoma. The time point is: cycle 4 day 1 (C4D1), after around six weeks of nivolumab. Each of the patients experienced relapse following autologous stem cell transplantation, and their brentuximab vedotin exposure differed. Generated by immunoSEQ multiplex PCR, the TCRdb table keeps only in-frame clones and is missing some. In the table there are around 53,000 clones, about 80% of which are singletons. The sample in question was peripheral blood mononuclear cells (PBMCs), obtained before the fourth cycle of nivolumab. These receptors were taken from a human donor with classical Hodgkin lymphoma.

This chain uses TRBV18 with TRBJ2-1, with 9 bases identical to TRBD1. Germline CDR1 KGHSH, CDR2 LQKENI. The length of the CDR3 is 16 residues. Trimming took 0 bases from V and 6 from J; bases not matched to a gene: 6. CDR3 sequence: CASSPPRQGVANEQFF. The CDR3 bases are TGTGCCAGCTCACCACCGCGACAGGGGGTAGCCAATGAGCAGTTCTTC.

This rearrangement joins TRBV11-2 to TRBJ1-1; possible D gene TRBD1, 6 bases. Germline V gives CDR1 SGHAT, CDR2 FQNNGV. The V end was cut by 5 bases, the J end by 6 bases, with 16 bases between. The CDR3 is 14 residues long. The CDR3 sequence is CASSRPKGEAEAFF. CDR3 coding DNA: TGTGCCAGCAGCCGACCGAAGGGGGAAGCTGAAGCTTTCTTT.

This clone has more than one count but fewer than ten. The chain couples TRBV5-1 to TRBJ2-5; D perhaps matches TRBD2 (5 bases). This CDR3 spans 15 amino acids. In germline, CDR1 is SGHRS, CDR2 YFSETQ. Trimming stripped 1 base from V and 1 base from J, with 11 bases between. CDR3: CASSLLGESQETQYF. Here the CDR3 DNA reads TGCGCCAGCAGCTTGCTCGGGGAGTCCCAAGAGACCCAGTACTTC.

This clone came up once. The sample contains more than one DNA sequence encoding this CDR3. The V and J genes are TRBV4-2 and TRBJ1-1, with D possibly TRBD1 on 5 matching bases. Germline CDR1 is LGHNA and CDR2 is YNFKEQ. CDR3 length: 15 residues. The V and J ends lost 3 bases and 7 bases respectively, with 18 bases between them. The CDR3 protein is CASSQEGRDHFEAFF. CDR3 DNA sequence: TGTGCCAGCAGCCAGGAGGGTAGGGACCACTTTGAAGCTTTCTTT.

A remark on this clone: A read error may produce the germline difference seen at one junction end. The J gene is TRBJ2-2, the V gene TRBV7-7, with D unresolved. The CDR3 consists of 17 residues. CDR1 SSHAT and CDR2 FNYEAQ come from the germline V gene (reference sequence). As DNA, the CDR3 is TGTGCTAGCAGCTTTTCTATGTGGAAAGGAAACACCGGGGAGCTGTTTTTT. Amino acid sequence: CASSFSMWKGNTGELFF. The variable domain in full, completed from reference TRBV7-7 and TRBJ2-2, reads GAGVSQSPRYKVTKRGQDVTLRCDPISSHATLYWYQQALGQGPEFLTYFNYEAQPDKSGLPSDRFSAERPEGSISTLTIQRTEQRDSAMYRCASSFSMWKGNTGELFFGEGSRLTVL.

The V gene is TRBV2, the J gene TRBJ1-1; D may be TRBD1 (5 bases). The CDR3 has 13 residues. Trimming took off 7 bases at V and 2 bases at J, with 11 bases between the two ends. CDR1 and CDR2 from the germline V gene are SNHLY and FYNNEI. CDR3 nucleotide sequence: TGTGCCAGCATGCTTGACAGAAACACTGAAGCTTTCTTT. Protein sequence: CASMLDRNTEAFF.

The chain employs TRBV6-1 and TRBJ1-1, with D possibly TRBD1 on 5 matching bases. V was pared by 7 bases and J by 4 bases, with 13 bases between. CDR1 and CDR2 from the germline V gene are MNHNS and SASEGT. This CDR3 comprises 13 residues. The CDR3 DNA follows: TGTGCCAGCACCCCTTGGGGGAGCACTGAAGCTTTCTTT. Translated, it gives CASTPWGSTEAFF.